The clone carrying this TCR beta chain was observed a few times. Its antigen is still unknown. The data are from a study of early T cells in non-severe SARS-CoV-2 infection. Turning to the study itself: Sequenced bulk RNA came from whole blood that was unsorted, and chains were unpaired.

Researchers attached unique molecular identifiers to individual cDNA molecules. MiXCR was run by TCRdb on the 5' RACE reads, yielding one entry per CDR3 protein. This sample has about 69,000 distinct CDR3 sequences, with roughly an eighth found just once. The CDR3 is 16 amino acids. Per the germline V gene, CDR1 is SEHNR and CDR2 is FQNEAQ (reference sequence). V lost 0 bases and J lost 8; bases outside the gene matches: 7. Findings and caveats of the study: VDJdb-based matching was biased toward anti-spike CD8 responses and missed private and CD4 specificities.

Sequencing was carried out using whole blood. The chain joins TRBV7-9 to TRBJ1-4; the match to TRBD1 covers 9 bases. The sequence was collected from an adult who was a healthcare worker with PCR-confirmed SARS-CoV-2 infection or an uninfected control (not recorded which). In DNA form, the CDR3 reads TGTGCCAGCAGCTTAGCTTCGGGACAGGGAAGCGAAAAACTGTTTTTT. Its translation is CASSLASGQGSEKLFF.